The 31 T cell receptor beta chains presented below share a single source sample, sequenced in a study of cytomegalovirus exposure and HLA in healthy donors. PCR involved 60 Vbeta and 13 Jbeta primers. Assay: immunoSEQ multiplex PCR; the TCRdb copy retains only in-frame clones and omits some. The sample has fewer than 120,000 clones; about 73% are singletons. The sequencing input was PBMCs. These receptors were collected from a woman aged 25-40 years in good health and CMV-seronegative.

The CDR3 nucleotides are TGTGCCAGCAGACCCGGACAGTCCTATCAGCCCCAGCATTTT. Translation: CASRPGQSYQPQHF. This chain connects TRBV28 to TRBJ1-5; maybe TRBD1 (6 bases). This CDR3 is 14 amino acids long. V was trimmed by 6 bases and J by 5 bases, leaving 14 bases between them. Germline V lookup: CDR1 MDHEN, CDR2 SYDVKM. The entire variable domain, with the rest obtained from reference TRBV28 and TRBJ1-5, is as follows: DVKVTQSSRYLVKRTGEKVFLECVQDMDHENMFWYRQDPGLGLRLIYFSYDVKMKEKGDIPEGYSVSREKKERFSLILESASTNQTSMYLCASRPGQSYQPQHFGDGTRLSIL.

The chain uses TRBV5-4 and TRBJ1-2; D is unresolved. Germline V CDR1 and CDR2: SGHNT, YYREEE (reference sequence). V was shortened by 4 bases and J by 0 bases, with 10 bases between the two germline ends. This CDR3 comprises 14 residues. The CDR3 DNA follows: TGTGCCAGCAGCGCGGAAATTGCTAACTATGGCTACACCTTC. It specifies CASSAEIANYGYTF.

The chain carries TRBV11-2 and TRBJ1-1, with D perhaps TRBD1 (6 bases). Trimming stripped 5 bases from V and 1 base from J, with 8 bases between. The V gene's germline CDR1 is SGHAT and CDR2 FQNNGV. This CDR3 contains 13 residues. DNA of the CDR3: TGTGCCAGCAGCCAGGGACAGAACACTGAAGCTTTCTTT. This sequence encodes CASSQGQNTEAFF.

The chain employs TRBV6-4 and TRBJ2-6, with D unresolved. Trimming shortened V by 6 bases and J by 1 base, and 10 bases separated the two germline ends. CDR3 length: 15 amino acids. The germline V gene has CDR1 MRHNA and CDR2 SNTAGT. The CDR3 coding sequence is TGTGCCAGCAGCGAGACCGGGTCTGGGGCCAACGTCCTGACTTTC. It is translated as CASSETGSGANVLTF.

The chain links TRBV2 to TRBJ1-4; 10 bases fit TRBD1. The junction had 19 bases not matched to a gene; V was cut back by 7 bases and J by 8 bases. The CDR3 has 18 residues. Germline V lookup: CDR1 SNHLY, CDR2 FYNNEI. CDR3 coding DNA: TGTGCCAGCAAGCGTCTCCCCCCAGACAGGGGGCGATTGGAAAAACTGTTTTTT. Protein: CASKRLPPDRGRLEKLFF. The whole variable domain, filled in from reference TRBV2 and TRBJ1-4, reads EPEVTQTPSHQVTQMGQEVILRCVPISNHLYFYWYRQILGQKVEFLVSFYNNEISEKSEIFDDQFSVERPDGSNFTLKIRSTKLEDSAMYFCASKRLPPDRGRLEKLFFGSGTQLSVL.

V and J are TRBV4-3 and TRBJ1-2, with TRBD1 matching 10 bases. This CDR3 region has 17 residues. Trimming at V came to 0 bases and at J to 3 bases, leaving 7 bases not matched to a gene. Germline V gene data show CDR1 as LGHNA and CDR2 as YSLEER. CDR3 nucleotide sequence: TGCGCCAGCAGCCAAGATCAAGTAGGGACAGGGGACTATGGCTACACCTTC. Its protein is CASSQDQVGTGDYGYTF.

The chain carries TRBV7-2 and TRBJ1-3, with 7 positions matching TRBD1. Per germline, CDR1 SGHTA and CDR2 FQGNSA. The junction had 9 bases not matched to a gene; V was cut back by 5 bases and J by 2 bases. This CDR3 comprises 16 residues. CDR3 DNA: TGTGCCAGCAGCACCAGACAGGGAGGCCCTGGAAACACCATATATTTT. Encoded protein: CASSTRQGGPGNTIYF.

The chain links TRBV30 to TRBJ2-2; perhaps TRBD2 as D (5 bases). Trimming pared 5 bases from V and 6 bases from J, leaving 13 bases between. Germline V CDR1 and CDR2: GTSNPN, SVGIG (reference sequence). The CDR3 has 13 amino acids. The chain's CDR3 is CAWGSGSAGELFF. In nucleotides, the CDR3 is TGTGCCTGGGGTTCGGGGTCGGCCGGGGAGCTGTTTTTT.

This chain connects TRBV2 to TRBJ1-1; 9 nucleotides align to TRBD1. CDR1 and CDR2 from the germline V gene are SNHLY and FYNNEI. V lost 5 bases, J lost 4 bases, and 5 bases stayed unmatched. The CDR3 length is 14 residues. The chain's CDR3 is CASSPKTGGTEAFF. For the CDR3, the DNA is TGTGCCAGCAGTCCGAAGACAGGGGGCACTGAAGCTTTCTTT.

This chain connects TRBV7-2 to TRBJ2-3; weak D call: TRBD2 (6 bases). Trimming left V 5 bases short and J 2 bases short, with 20 bases between. Germline-derived CDR1 and CDR2 are SGHTA and FQGNSA. The CDR3 extends over 17 amino acids. CDR3 bases: TGTGCCAGCAGCCAACTAGCCTTCCTCACCGACACAGATACGCAGTATTTT. This codes for CASSQLAFLTDTDTQYF.

The J gene is TRBJ1-4, the V gene TRBV4-1, with 7 nucleotides matching TRBD1. CDR1 is MGHRA, CDR2 YSYEKL, per germline. J gave up 6 bases and V 4 bases, and 2 bases lay outside the gene matches. The CDR3 sequence is 13 residues long. Written as DNA, the CDR3 is TGCGCCAGCAGCCGCCAGGGGGATGAAAAACTGTTTTTT. This encodes CASSRQGDEKLFF.

The CDR3 loop is CSVEDHGTGGSISYGYTF. The CDR3 DNA follows: TGCAGCGTTGAAGATCATGGGACAGGGGGCTCCATCAGTTATGGCTACACCTTC. The chain couples TRBV29-1 to TRBJ1-2; 12 bases match TRBD1. The V and J ends lost 0 bases and 5 bases, in that order; junction bases with no gene match: 13. The germline V gene encodes CDR1 SQVTM and CDR2 ANQGSEA. This CDR3 has 18 residues.

The chain couples TRBV6-4 to TRBJ1-1, with 8 bases aligning to TRBD1. This CDR3 comprises 13 residues. The germline CDR1 and CDR2 sequences are MRHNA and SNTAGT. V shed 9 bases, J shed 4 bases, and the junction held 7 bases outside the gene matches. CDR3 region: CASRQGAGTEAFF. The CDR3 DNA follows: TGTGCCAGTCGCCAGGGGGCGGGCACTGAAGCTTTCTTT.

This sequence joins TRBV4-1 and TRBJ2-5; D remains unclear. CDR1 is MGHRA, CDR2 YSYEKL, per germline. CDR3 size: 13 residues. The V gene lost 6 bases and the J gene lost 5 bases, with 13 bases spanning the gap. The CDR3 sequence: CASRPLGRETQYF. CDR3 DNA: TGCGCCAGCAGGCCTTTGGGCCGGGAGACCCAGTACTTC.

The chain combines TRBV28 with TRBJ1-2; D is uncertain. This CDR3 comprises 17 residues. The germline gives CDR1 MDHEN, CDR2 SYDVKM. V dropped 4 bases and J dropped 2 bases, with 20 bases sitting between them. CDR3 DNA sequence: TGTGCCAGCAGTTCCTCTAAGGAGGTGGGAACCAACTATGGCTACACCTTC. This encodes CASSSSKEVGTNYGYTF.

V and J are TRBV28 and TRBJ1-2; D is unresolved. Trimming left V 3 bases short and J 1 base short, with 9 bases between. This CDR3 is built from 14 residues. Germline CDR1 is MDHEN and CDR2 is SYDVKM. The CDR3 bases are TGTGCCAGCAGTTTGGGCAGCAATAACTATGGCTACACCTTC. This translates into CASSLGSNNYGYTF.

This chain connects TRBV11-3 to TRBJ2-5; D gene ambiguous. The CDR3 has 15 amino acids. Germline loops: CDR1 SGHNT, CDR2 YENEEA. V lost 0 bases and J lost 2, with 10 bases in between. This CDR3 reads CASSLDGQKQETQYF. DNA for the CDR3: TGTGCCAGCAGCTTAGATGGCCAGAAACAAGAGACCCAGTACTTC. The full variable domain, rest sourced from reference TRBV11-3 and TRBJ2-5, is EAGVVQSPRYKIIEKKQPVAFWCNPISGHNTLYWYLQNLGQGPELLIRYENEEAVDDSQLPKDRFSAERLKGVDSTLKIQPAELGDSAVYLCASSLDGQKQETQYFGPGTRLLVL.

The V and J genes are TRBV13 and TRBJ1-1; D gene unclear. Trimming left V 2 bases short and J 5 bases short, with 9 bases between. Germline loops: CDR1 PRHDT, CDR2 FYEKMQ (reference sequence). CDR3 length equals 13 residues. In nucleotides, the CDR3 is TGTGCCAGCAGCTTATCCCGGAGAACTGAAGCTTTCTTT. This encodes CASSLSRRTEAFF.

DNA for the CDR3: TGTGCCAGCAGTTACTCCTTTTCCAGGGATGAAAAACTGTTTTTT. The encoded protein is CASSYSFSRDEKLFF. The chain carries TRBV6-5 and TRBJ1-4, with D tentatively TRBD1 (5 bases). Germline loops: CDR1 MNHEY, CDR2 SVGAGI. V was pared by 0 bases and J by 6 bases, with 11 bases between. CDR3 length: 15 residues.

V is TRBV18 and J is TRBJ1-1; the match to TRBD1 covers 9 bases. The CDR3 loop spans 15 amino acids. J gave up 6 bases and V 2 bases, and 7 bases lay outside the gene matches. Germline V gene data show CDR1 as KGHSH and CDR2 as LQKENI. For the CDR3, the DNA is TGTGCCAGCTCACCAGGGCGGGACAGGGCATCTGAAGCTTTCTTT. Amino acid sequence: CASSPGRDRASEAFF.

This clone was detected only a few times. This chain joins TRBV7-9 and TRBJ2-7, with TRBD2 identical over 7 bases. Germline CDR1 reads SEHNR; CDR2 reads FQNEAQ (reference sequence). The J segment lost 2 bases and the V segment lost 5 bases, leaving 12 bases of the junction unmatched. This CDR3 spans 16 amino acids. The CDR3 region has the DNA TGTGCCAGCAGCCAAGGAGACTGGCGGGAGACCTACGAGCAGTACTTC. This translates into CASSQGDWRETYEQYF.

This rearrangement joins TRBV2 to TRBJ2-3, with TRBD1 matching 9 bases. The V gene's germline CDR1 is SNHLY and CDR2 FYNNEI. The ends lost 4 bases at V and 3 bases at J; junction bases unmatched: 5. CDR3 size: 15 residues. CDR3: CASSAGTGRTDTQYF. The CDR3 DNA is TGTGCCAGCAGTGCCGGGACAGGGAGGACAGATACGCAGTATTTT.

The chain recombines TRBV10-3 with TRBJ1-5; tentative D call: TRBD1 (5 bases). CDR3 length: 14 amino acids. Germline V gives CDR1 ENHRY, CDR2 SYGVKD. The V and J ends lost 5 bases and 0 bases respectively, with 8 bases between them. The CDR3 loop is CAISNTGSNQPQHF. The CDR3 nucleotides are TGTGCCATCAGTAATACAGGTAGCAATCAGCCCCAGCATTTT.

The chain couples TRBV7-2 to TRBJ2-3; 9 nucleotides agree with TRBD2. The V gene end was trimmed by 1 base and the J gene end by 4 bases; junction bases not matched to a gene: 12. CDR3 length equals 18 residues. Germline V lookup: CDR1 SGHTA, CDR2 FQGNSA. CDR3 sequence: CASSLVPSGTYGPDTQYF. The CDR3 DNA sequence: TGTGCCAGCAGCTTAGTCCCTAGCGGGACGTACGGCCCAGATACGCAGTATTTT.

This clone was picked up a small number of times. CDR3 sequence: CASSDRGYEQYF. Here the CDR3 DNA reads TGTGCCAGCAGTGACAGGGGCTACGAGCAGTACTTC. This chain uses TRBV2 with TRBJ2-7, with a tentative D call TRBD1 (6 bases). Trimming pared 3 bases from V and 3 bases from J, leaving 6 bases between. In germline, CDR1 is SNHLY, CDR2 FYNNEI. The CDR3 has 12 amino acids. The whole variable domain, filled in from reference TRBV2 and TRBJ2-7, reads EPEVTQTPSHQVTQMGQEVILRCVPISNHLYFYWYRQILGQKVEFLVSFYNNEISEKSEIFDDQFSVERPDGSNFTLKIRSTKLEDSAMYFCASSDRGYEQYFGPGTRLTVT.

The CDR3 spells CASGGYTGELFF. The CDR3 region has the DNA TGTGCCAGTGGGGGGTACACCGGGGAGCTGTTTTTT. The chain is built from TRBV11-3 and TRBJ2-2; TRBD2 is a possible D gene (6 bases). In germline, CDR1 is SGHNT, CDR2 YENEEA. V gave up 9 bases and J gave up 3 bases, with 8 bases separating them. CDR3 length equals 12 residues.

This clone has only a few counts. The chain uses TRBV13 and TRBJ2-3; 10 nucleotides agree with TRBD2. With V trimmed by 3 bases and J by 4 bases, 7 bases remained unmatched. Germline-derived CDR1 and CDR2 are PRHDT and FYEKMQ (reference sequence). The CDR3 has 16 residues. CDR3 DNA: TGTGCCAGCAGCTTCCTAGCGGGAGCGCCCCCAGATACGCAGTATTTT. This codes for CASSFLAGAPPDTQYF.

The sample holds one count of this clone. The chain is built from TRBV7-9 and TRBJ2-2; D remains ambiguous. V was pared by 5 bases and J by 1 base, with 8 bases between. The CDR3 totals 14 residues. The germline V gene encodes CDR1 SEHNR and CDR2 FQNEAQ (reference sequence). The CDR3 is CASSANKNTGELFF. The CDR3 bases are TGTGCCAGCAGCGCCAACAAGAACACCGGGGAGCTGTTTTTT.

The chain is built from TRBV21-1 and TRBJ1-6; TRBD1 was called by the table and not checked on the DNA. TRBV21-1 is reported as a pseudogene. The CDR3 runs 15 residues. This chain's CDR3 is CASSRQGANRTPLHF. The CDR3 region has the DNA TGTGCCAGCAGCAGACAGGGGGCGAACCGGACACCCCTCCACTTT.

The chain joins TRBV19 to TRBJ1-4, with D maybe TRBD1 (5 bases). Trimming pared 4 bases from V and 7 bases from J, leaving 13 bases between. Germline V gene sequence: CDR1 LNHDA, CDR2 SQIVND (reference sequence). The CDR3 totals 14 residues. CDR3 nucleotide sequence: TGTGCCAGTAGTAATCCCCTCCAGGGTGAAAAACTGTTTTTT. It codes for CASSNPLQGEKLFF.

This clone turned up a few times. This sequence joins TRBV7-9 and TRBJ1-1; D gene unclear. The V and J ends lost 5 bases and 8 bases respectively, with 24 bases between them. Germline lookup yields CDR1 SEHNR and CDR2 FQNEAQ (reference sequence). CDR3 length: 16 residues. The CDR3 loop reads CASSPTPTWMSGEAFF. CDR3 nucleotide sequence: TGTGCCAGCAGCCCCACCCCGACTTGGATGTCTGGGGAAGCTTTCTTT.